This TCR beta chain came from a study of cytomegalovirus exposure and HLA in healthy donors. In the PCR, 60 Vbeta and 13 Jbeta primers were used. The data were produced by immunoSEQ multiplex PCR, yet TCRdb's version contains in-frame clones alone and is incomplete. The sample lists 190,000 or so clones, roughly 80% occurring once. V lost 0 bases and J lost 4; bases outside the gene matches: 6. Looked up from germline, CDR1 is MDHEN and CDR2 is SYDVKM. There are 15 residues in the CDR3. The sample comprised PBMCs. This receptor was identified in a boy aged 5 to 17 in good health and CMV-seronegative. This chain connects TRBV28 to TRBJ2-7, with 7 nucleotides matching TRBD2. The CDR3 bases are TGTGCCAGCAGTTTATGGGCGGGAGTGGTGTACGAGCAGTACTTC. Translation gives CASSLWAGVVYEQYF.